This is a list of T cell receptor beta chains from one sample in a study of CD8 T cells in Susac syndrome. TCRdb reprocessed the immunoSEQ multiplex PCR reads via MiXCR and lists one record per CDR3 protein. There are about 300,000 distinct CDR3 sequences in the sample; 65% to 90% occur only once, and about 0.22% lies in the top ten. The material sequenced was CD8+ T cells from PBMCs. The receptors were sampled from a human donor with multiple sclerosis. Both conserved end residues are part of each CDR3. D genes are given only for firm matches. Size is omitted from some rows. Given values are once, few, many or a class for expanded clones.

abundance: NA; j_gene: TRBJ1-2; d_gene: NA; v_gene: TRBV29-1; CDR3nt: TGCAGCGTTGTCGCGGAAACCTATGGCTACACCTTC; CDR3aa: CSVVAETYGYTF
abundance: once; j_gene: TRBJ1-4; d_gene: NA; v_gene: TRBV28; CDR3nt: TGTGCCAGCAGTGAGACGGACAGCTCCCGCGAAAAACTGTTTTTT; CDR3aa: CASSETDSSREKLFF
abundance: few; j_gene: TRBJ2-5; d_gene: TRBD2; v_gene: TRBV7-8; CDR3nt: TGTGCCAGCAGCCCCCTCTCTGGAGCGGGGGCGCAGACCCAGTACTTC; CDR3aa: CASSPLSGAGAQTQYF
abundance: once; j_gene: TRBJ1-5; d_gene: NA; v_gene: TRBV10-3; CDR3nt: TGTGCCATCGGTAAAGAGGGTTTCAATCAGCCCCAGCATTTT; CDR3aa: CAIGKEGFNQPQHF
abundance: NA; j_gene: TRBJ1-2; d_gene: TRBD1; v_gene: TRBV6-5; CDR3nt: TGTGCCAGCAGTTACGGAGGGACAGACTATGGCTACACCTTC; CDR3aa: CASSYGGTDYGYTF
abundance: NA; j_gene: TRBJ2-7; d_gene: NA; v_gene: TRBV24-1; CDR3nt: TGTGCCACCAGCTCCCAAAGGGGATACGAGCAGTACTTC; CDR3aa: CATSSQRGYEQYF
abundance: NA; j_gene: TRBJ2-7; d_gene: TRBD2; v_gene: TRBV6-2/TRBV6-3; CDR3nt: TGTGCCAGCAGTTACTCGAAGCGGGAAGTAGGGTACGAGCAGTACTTC; CDR3aa: CASSYSKREVGYEQYF
abundance: NA; j_gene: TRBJ2-2; d_gene: NA; v_gene: TRBV7-9; CDR3nt: TGTGCCAGCAGCTCGTTCACCATGAACACCGGGGAGCTGTTTTTT; CDR3aa: CASSSFTMNTGELFF
abundance: NA; j_gene: TRBJ1-2; d_gene: NA; v_gene: TRBV7-6; CDR3nt: TGTGCCAGCAGCCTGGGTGGGGGGATCTATGGCTACACCTTC; CDR3aa: CASSLGGGIYGYTF
abundance: NA; j_gene: TRBJ1-2; d_gene: TRBD1; v_gene: TRBV5-1; CDR3nt: TGCGCCAGCAGAGGGACAGGGGATGGCTACACCTTC; CDR3aa: CASRGTGDGYTF
abundance: NA; j_gene: TRBJ2-1; d_gene: TRBD2; v_gene: TRBV12-3/TRBV12-4; CDR3nt: TGTGCCAGCAGTGTTAGCGGGATCTCCTACAATGAGCAGTTCTTC; CDR3aa: CASSVSGISYNEQFF
abundance: NA; j_gene: TRBJ2-7; d_gene: NA; v_gene: TRBV27; CDR3nt: TGTGCCAGCAGTTCGACTGCGACAGGCTACGAGCAGTACTTC; CDR3aa: CASSSTATGYEQYF
abundance: NA; j_gene: TRBJ2-7; d_gene: NA; v_gene: TRBV5-4; CDR3nt: TGTGCCAGCAGCCACGAACCGGGCTCCGAGCAGTACTTC; CDR3aa: CASSHEPGSEQYF
abundance: NA; j_gene: TRBJ2-4; d_gene: TRBD2; v_gene: TRBV15; CDR3nt: TGTGCCACCAGCGGCGCTAAACTAGCGGGGGACGGGGACATTCAGTACTTC; CDR3aa: CATSGAKLAGDGDIQYF
abundance: NA; j_gene: TRBJ2-1; d_gene: NA; v_gene: TRBV25-1; CDR3nt: TGTGCCAGCAGTGACCGGTCCGGGAAGGACAATGAGCAGTTCTTC; CDR3aa: CASSDRSGKDNEQFF
abundance: NA; j_gene: TRBJ2-5; d_gene: NA; v_gene: TRBV6-1; CDR3nt: TGTGCCACTAGCCCTCGGAGGGGTCGGGAGACCCAGTACTTC; CDR3aa: CATSPRRGRETQYF
abundance: NA; j_gene: TRBJ1-2; d_gene: NA; v_gene: TRBV9; CDR3nt: TGTGCCAGCAGCCCCGGGACACCTAATAACTATGGCTACACCTTC; CDR3aa: CASSPGTPNNYGYTF
abundance: NA; j_gene: TRBJ2-3; d_gene: NA; v_gene: TRBV16; CDR3nt: TGTGCCAGCAGCCGGGCCGTCACAGATACGCAGTATTTT; CDR3aa: CASSRAVTDTQYF
abundance: NA; j_gene: TRBJ2-2; d_gene: TRBD2; v_gene: TRBV20-1; CDR3nt: TGCAGTGCCAGACTAGCGGGAGAGAACACCGGGGAGCTGTTTTTT; CDR3aa: CSARLAGENTGELFF
abundance: NA; j_gene: TRBJ1-1; d_gene: NA; v_gene: TRBV30; CDR3nt: TGTGCCTGGAGTGGCTATAAGGAAGCTTTCTTT; CDR3aa: CAWSGYKEAFF